The rows below give T cell receptor beta chains drawn from one sample of a study of blood T cells in healthy people across ages. MiXCR, applied by TCRdb to the 5' RACE reads, yields one record per CDR3 protein. The data show 1,800,000 or so distinct CDR3 sequences, approximately 39% seen once. Specimen: blood. These TCRs come from a human donor in good health. Both conserved end residues are part of each CDR3. D genes are given only for firm matches. Clone size is not always given. Where it is, it says once, few, many or a class for expanded clones.

>TRBJ1-1|TRBV5-1|once|NA
CASLAENTEAFF
TGCGCCAGCTTGGCAGAGAACACTGAAGCTTTCTTT
>TRBJ2-4|TRBV7-2|many|NA
CASSLVSGGENIQYF
TGTGCCAGCAGCTTAGTCAGTGGCGGAGAAAACATTCAGTACTTC
>TRBJ2-1|TRBV7-3|NA|NA
CASSPFSKEETQFF
TGTGCCAGCAGCCCTTTTTCGAAAGAAGAGACCCAGTTCTTC
>TRBJ2-2|TRBV2|few|NA
CASSGDTGELFF
TGTGCCAGCAGCGGGGACACCGGGGAGCTGTTTTTT
>TRBJ2-1|TRBV12-3/TRBV12-4|few|TRBD2
CASSLVGTSNEQFF
TGTGCCAGCAGTTTAGTTGGGACTAGCAATGAGCAGTTCTTC
>TRBJ2-7|TRBV15|NA|NA
CATSRERTPYYEQYF
TGTGCCACCAGCAGAGAGCGGACACCCTACTACGAGCAGTACTTC
>TRBJ1-2|TRBV7-2|NA|NA
CASSRGRQTYGYTF
TGTGCCAGCAGCCGTGGGCGGCAGACCTATGGCTACACCTTC
>TRBJ2-1|TRBV10-3|NA|NA
CAIGAEPANEQFF
TGTGCCATCGGGGCGGAACCGGCCAATGAGCAGTTCTTC
>TRBJ1-4|TRBV5-1|few|NA
CASSLNTATNEKLFF
TGCGCCAGCAGCTTGAACACTGCAACTAATGAAAAACTGTTTTTT
>TRBJ2-5|TRBV27|NA|TRBD2
CASSFRALGGLAGDPQETQYF
TGTGCCAGCAGTTTTAGGGCACTAGGGGGACTAGCGGGGGATCCACAAGAGACCCAGTACTTC
>TRBJ1-2|TRBV29-1|NA|TRBD1
CSARTGADGYTF
TGCAGCGCCAGGACAGGGGCGGATGGCTACACCTTC
>TRBJ2-1|TRBV10-3|NA|TRBD2
CAISGDGTSGGPYNEQFF
TGTGCCATCAGTGGGGACGGGACTAGCGGGGGACCCTACAATGAGCAGTTCTTC
>TRBJ2-7|TRBV28|NA|TRBD1
CASSEPGQRAYEQYF
TGTGCCAGCAGTGAACCGGGACAGAGGGCCTACGAGCAGTACTTC
>TRBJ1-2|TRBV12-3/TRBV12-4|few|NA
CASSPNMGLNYGYTF
TGTGCCAGCAGTCCTAATATGGGGCTTAACTATGGCTACACCTTC
>TRBJ1-2|TRBV4-1|NA|NA
CASSQVGRVNYGYTF
TGCGCCAGCAGCCAAGTAGGCAGGGTGAACTATGGCTACACCTTC
>TRBJ1-2|TRBV6-5|few|TRBD1
CASSRDRDRSYGYTF
TGTGCCAGCAGTAGGGACCGGGACAGATCTTATGGCTACACCTTC
>TRBJ1-1|TRBV10-3|NA|TRBD1
CAIRGQDTEAFF
TGTGCCATCAGGGGACAGGACACTGAAGCTTTCTTT
>TRBJ2-7|TRBV5-1|NA|NA
CASAGEAYEQYF
TGCGCCAGCGCAGGGGAGGCCTACGAGCAGTACTTC
>TRBJ2-6|TRBV15|NA|TRBD1
CATSRDSVIYTGVGANVLTF
TGTGCCACCAGCAGAGATTCCGTAATATATACAGGGGTTGGGGCCAACGTCCTGACTTTC
>TRBJ1-2|TRBV5-1|NA|NA
CASSLGEYLYGYTF
TGCGCCAGCAGCTTGGGGGAGTACCTCTATGGCTACACCTTC
>TRBJ2-5|TRBV5-1|NA|TRBD1
CASRGAGGRETQYF
TGCGCCAGCAGGGGTGCAGGGGGCCGGGAGACCCAGTACTTC
>TRBJ1-2|TRBV5-6|NA|TRBD1
CASSPGQGASDYGYTF
TGTGCCAGCAGCCCGGGACAGGGGGCTAGTGACTATGGCTACACCTTC
>TRBJ2-7|TRBV7-2|NA|TRBD1
CASNPRGGYSYEQYF
TGTGCCAGCAACCCAAGAGGGGGCTACTCCTACGAGCAGTACTTC
>TRBJ2-5|TRBV20-1|few|TRBD2
CSARVSGGVETQYF
TGCAGTGCTAGAGTCTCGGGGGGGGTAGAGACCCAGTACTTC
>TRBJ1-2|TRBV29-1|many|NA
CSVEVGTDYGYTF
TGCAGCGTTGAAGTCGGGACGGACTATGGCTACACCTTC